A selection of T cell receptor beta chains follows, all from one sample in a study of blood T cell repertoires in COVID-19. Generated by immunoSEQ multiplex PCR, the TCRdb table keeps only in-frame clones and is missing some. This table has 55,000 to 80,000 clones, 75% to 90% appearing once. The sample was peripheral blood. These receptors were taken from an elderly woman with acute or convalescent COVID-19. CDR3s include the opening cysteine and the closing phenylalanine or tryptophan. The D gene is left open where the match is weak. The listing skips clone size in some rows; elsewhere it reads once, few, many or a size class.

>TRBJ1-2|.|.|TRBV5-1
TGCGCCAGCAGCTTGTCATCAGGGGAGGGTGGCTACACCTTC
CASSLSSGEGGYTF
>TRBJ1-1|TRBD1|.|TRBV27
TGTGCCAGCAGTTCGGGGACAGGGGGCTCACCCTATAGCGGTGAAGCTTTCTTT
CASSSGTGGSPYSGEAFF
>TRBJ2-3|.|.|TRBV5-1
TGCGCCAGCAGCTTGGCCGGGGTACCCACAGATACGCAGTATTTT
CASSLAGVPTDTQYF
>TRBJ2-3|TRBD2|.|TRBV7-3
TGTGCCAGCAGGAGATTAGCGGGCGGAGGAGATACGCAGTATTTT
CASRRLAGGGDTQYF
>TRBJ1-1|.|.|TRBV19
TGTGCCAGTAGTATTAGGCGGCAGGGAGGCACTGAAGCTTTCTTT
CASSIRRQGGTEAFF
>TRBJ2-3|TRBD2|.|TRBV19
TGTGCCAGTAGTATATCCAAGACTAGCAGCCATACGGATACGCAGTATTTT
CASSISKTSSHTDTQYF
>TRBJ2-2|.|.|TRBV20-1
TGCAGTGCTAGTATCGCGACCGCGGGGAACACCGGGGAGCTGTTTTTT
CSASIATAGNTGELFF
>TRBJ1-2|.|.|TRBV11-2
TGTGCCAGCAGCTTAGGGTATGCAGATGGCTACACCTTC
CASSLGYADGYTF
>TRBJ1-1|TRBD1|.|TRBV5-1
TGCGCCAGCAGCTTGACAGGGGAAAACACTGAAGCTTTCTTT
CASSLTGENTEAFF
>TRBJ1-1|TRBD1|.|TRBV25-1
TGTGCCAGCAGGAAGGGGGCCTGGGGCGGCTACACTGAAGCTTTCTTT
CASRKGAWGGYTEAFF
>TRBJ1-6|.|.|TRBV6-1
TGTGCCAGCAGTTCGAACAGGGATTCACCCCTCCACTTT
CASSSNRDSPLHF
>TRBJ2-1|.|.|TRBV18
TGTGCCAGCTCACCTCCCTCTGGCGGCTCCTACAATGAGCAGTTCTTC
CASSPPSGGSYNEQFF
>TRBJ1-4|TRBD1|.|TRBV19
TGTGCCCGAACAGGGGGCCCTCCCCAAGAAAAACTGTTTTTT
CARTGGPPQEKLFF
>TRBJ1-1|.|.|TRBV19
TGTGCCAGTAGTATAGTTTACCGGGAGATGAACACTGAAGCTTTCTTT
CASSIVYREMNTEAFF
>TRBJ2-3|TRBD1|few|TRBV9
TGTGCCAGCAGCGTAGGACAGGGAGATACGCAGTATTTT
CASSVGQGDTQYF
>TRBJ2-1|TRBD1|.|TRBV4-1
TGCGCCAGCAGCCCTGGGACAGGGGCCCAGGGGGAGCAGTTCTTC
CASSPGTGAQGEQFF
>TRBJ1-2|.|few|TRBV30
TGTGCCTGGAGTGTACAGGGACCCAACTATGGCTACACCTTC
CAWSVQGPNYGYTF
>TRBJ1-4|.|.|TRBV6-5
TGTGCCAGCAGTTACGGCGGGGGGATTGCAGTTGAAAAACTGTTTTTT
CASSYGGGIAVEKLFF
>TRBJ1-2|.|.|TRBV7-8
TGTGCCAGCAGCCCTCGTTCCCATGGCTACACCTTC
CASSPRSHGYTF
>TRBJ1-1|TRBD1|.|TRBV5-1
TGCGCCAGCATCCTCGGGACAGGGGGTAACACTGAAGCTTTCTTT
CASILGTGGNTEAFF
>TRBJ2-5|.|.|TRBV29-1
TGCAGCGTTCGGGAGATGAGAGAGACCCAGTACTTC
CSVREMRETQYF
>TRBJ1-3|TRBD1|.|TRBV15
TGTGCCACCAGTCCCCGGGACAGTGCTGGAAACACCATATATTTT
CATSPRDSAGNTIYF
>TRBJ1-1|.|.|TRBV29-1
TGCAGCGTAGGCGGGGGCGTGAACACTGAAGCTTTCTTT
CSVGGGVNTEAFF
>TRBJ1-2|TRBD1|.|TRBV19
TGTGCCAGTAGTGTGGAACCGGGACAGAGGGCCTATGGCTACACCTTC
CASSVEPGQRAYGYTF
>TRBJ2-3|.|.|TRBV27
TGTGCCAGCAGTCACCGACTAGGTGGAGATACGCAGTATTTT
CASSHRLGGDTQYF
>TRBJ2-7|TRBD1|.|TRBV3-1/TRBV3-2
TGTGCCAGCAGCCTGGGACAGGGCCACGAGCAGTACTTC
CASSLGQGHEQYF
>TRBJ1-5|TRBD1|.|TRBV19
TGTGCCAGTACCGACAGGGGCTTACAGCCCCAGCATTTT
CASTDRGLQPQHF
>TRBJ1-6|TRBD1|.|TRBV19
TGTGCCAGTAGGGGGGAAGACAGGGGCTCGATCCACTTT
CASRGEDRGSIHF
>TRBJ1-2|.|once|TRBV10-3
TGTGCCATCAGTGAGTCTGGTATTGGGGCTTCGGGTGGCTACACCTTC
CAISESGIGASGGYTF
>TRBJ1-5|TRBD1|once|TRBV27
TGTGCCAGCGGTAGAACAGGGGGAAGGAGCAATCAGCCCCAGCATTTT
CASGRTGGRSNQPQHF
>TRBJ1-3|.|.|TRBV6-6
TGTGCCAGCAGTCTTGGGGCCTCTGGAAACACCATATATTTT
CASSLGASGNTIYF
>TRBJ2-5|.|.|TRBV6-4
TGTGCCAGCAGTGAGGATTTTGGTACGGGGGAGACCCAGTACTTC
CASSEDFGTGETQYF
>TRBJ2-2|.|.|TRBV9
TGTGCCAGCAGCGTACTCGGACTCCCGGACACCGGGGAGCTGTTTTTT
CASSVLGLPDTGELFF
>TRBJ1-4|.|few|TRBV29-1
TGCAGCGTTGACATTGCAGGGTTAGGGGAAAAACTGTTTTTT
CSVDIAGLGEKLFF
>TRBJ2-5|.|.|TRBV9
TGTGCCAGCAGCCTCAAAGCTACCCAAGAGACCCAGTACTTC
CASSLKATQETQYF
>TRBJ2-1|.|few|TRBV6-4
TGTGCCAGCAGTGTCCAGGGGGGTCGGTACAATGAGCAGTTCTTC
CASSVQGGRYNEQFF
>TRBJ2-7|.|.|TRBV12-5
TGTGCTAGTGGTCGGGATACACAGTACGAGCAGTACTTC
CASGRDTQYEQYF